This TCR beta chain was sequenced in a study of PD-1 blockade in classical Hodgkin lymphoma. General study findings and limits: Healthy donors were reported to have higher baseline TCR diversity than newly diagnosed patients.

The CDR3 consists of 15 residues. J lost 0 bases, V lost 8 bases, and 8 bases had no gene match. Germline V gene data show CDR1 as LNHDA and CDR2 as SQIVND (reference sequence). Each of the patients experienced relapse following autologous stem cell transplantation, and their brentuximab vedotin exposure differed. Classification of best responses gave complete response, partial response or progressive disease. The data were produced by immunoSEQ multiplex PCR, yet TCRdb's version contains in-frame clones alone and is incomplete. In the table there are 45,000 to 50,000 clones, 60% to 85% of which are singletons. Points on this clone: Its antigen remains unidentified.

The sequence came from a human donor with classical Hodgkin lymphoma. The specimen comprised peripheral blood mononuclear cells (PBMCs), sampled before the second cycle of nivolumab. This chain connects TRBV19 to TRBJ2-7; 9 bases agree with TRBD1. CDR3 bases: TGTGCCAGTCGGGACCGGGACAGGGCCTCCTACGAGCAGTACTTC. Protein product: CASRDRDRASYEQYF.